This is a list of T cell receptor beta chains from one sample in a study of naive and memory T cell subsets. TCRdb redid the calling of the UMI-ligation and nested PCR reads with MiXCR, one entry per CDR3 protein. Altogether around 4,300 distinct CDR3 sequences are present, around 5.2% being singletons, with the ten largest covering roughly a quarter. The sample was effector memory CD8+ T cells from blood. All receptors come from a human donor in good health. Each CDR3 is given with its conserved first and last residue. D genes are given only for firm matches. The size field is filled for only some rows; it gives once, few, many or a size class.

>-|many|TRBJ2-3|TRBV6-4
CASSSGSGGTDTQYF
TGTGCCAGCAGTTCCGGGAGTGGAGGCACAGATACGCAGTATTTT
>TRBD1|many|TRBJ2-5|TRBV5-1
CASSPGTGGRETQYF
TGCGCCAGCAGCCCCGGGACAGGGGGCAGGGAGACCCAGTACTTC
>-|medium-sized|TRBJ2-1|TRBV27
CASSLGLVQFF
TGTGCCAGCAGTTTGGGGCTAGTTCAGTTCTTC
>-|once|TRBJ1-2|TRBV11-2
CASSLDHYGYTF
TGTGCCAGCAGCTTAGATCACTATGGCTACACCTTC
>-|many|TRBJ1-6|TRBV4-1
CASSQDHGYNSPLHF
TGCGCCAGCAGCCAAGACCACGGCTATAATTCACCCCTCCACTTT
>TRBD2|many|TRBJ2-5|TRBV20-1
CSARDRLAGEIETREIETQYF
TGCAGTGCTAGAGATCGACTAGCGGGAGAGATTGAGACCCGAGAGATTGAGACCCAGTACTTC
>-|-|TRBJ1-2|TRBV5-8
CASSFWVEGSYGYTF
TGTGCCAGCAGCTTTTGGGTTGAGGGTTCCTATGGCTACACCTTC
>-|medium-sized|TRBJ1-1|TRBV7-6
CASSHPTNTEAFF
TGTGCCAGCAGCCACCCGACGAACACTGAAGCTTTCTTT
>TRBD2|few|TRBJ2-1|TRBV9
CASSVVGLAGPNEQFF
TGTGCCAGCAGCGTAGTCGGACTAGCGGGACCCAATGAGCAGTTCTTC
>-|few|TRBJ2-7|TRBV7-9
CASSPGTLTSYEQYF
TGTGCCAGCAGCCCGGGGACGCTCACTTCCTACGAGCAGTACTTC
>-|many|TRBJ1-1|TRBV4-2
CASSQDWAENTEAFF
TGTGCCAGCAGCCAAGATTGGGCGGAGAACACTGAAGCTTTCTTT
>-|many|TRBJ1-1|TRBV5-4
CASSLAVGTEAFF
TGTGCCAGCAGCTTGGCTGTAGGCACTGAAGCTTTCTTT
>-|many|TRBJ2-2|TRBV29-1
CSGKTSDDTGELFF
TGCAGCGGAAAGACTTCGGACGACACCGGGGAGCTGTTTTTT
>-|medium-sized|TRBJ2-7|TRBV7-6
CASSPLGGTPYEQYF
TGTGCCAGCAGCCCATTAGGGGGGACCCCCTACGAGCAGTACTTC
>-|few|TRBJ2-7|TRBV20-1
CSALTGYEQYF
TGCAGTGCTTTGACAGGCTACGAGCAGTACTTC
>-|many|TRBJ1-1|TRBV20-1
CSARVKGPDVHSRTEAFF
TGCAGTGCTAGAGTAAAGGGGCCGGACGTGCACTCACGCACTGAAGCTTTCTTT
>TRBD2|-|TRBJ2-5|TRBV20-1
CSARVLREGPETQYF
TGCAGTGCTAGAGTCCTGCGGGAGGGCCCGGAGACCCAGTACTTC
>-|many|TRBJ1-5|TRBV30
CAWSNDGGGISNQPQHF
TGTGCCTGGAGCAACGATGGGGGGGGAATAAGCAATCAGCCCCAGCATTTT
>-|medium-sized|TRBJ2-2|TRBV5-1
CASSAPGTGELFF
TGCGCCAGCAGCGCCCCGGGCACCGGGGAGCTGTTTTTT
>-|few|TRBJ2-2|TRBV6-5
CASSLLGGGSGELFF
TGTGCCAGCAGTTTGTTGGGGGGCGGCTCCGGGGAGCTGTTTTTT
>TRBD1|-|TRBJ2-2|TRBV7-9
CASSLGTDNTGELFF
TGTGCCAGCAGCCTCGGGACAGATAACACCGGGGAGCTGTTTTTT
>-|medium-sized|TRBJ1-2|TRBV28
CATHGSYGYTF
TGTGCCACCCACGGAAGCTACGGCTACACCTTC
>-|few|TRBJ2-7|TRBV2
CASSVVAPYEQYF
TGTGCCAGCAGTGTGGTGGCCCCTTACGAGCAGTACTTC
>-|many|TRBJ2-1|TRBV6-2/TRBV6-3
CASSSTEYNEQFF
TGTGCCAGCAGTTCAACCGAATACAATGAGCAGTTCTTC